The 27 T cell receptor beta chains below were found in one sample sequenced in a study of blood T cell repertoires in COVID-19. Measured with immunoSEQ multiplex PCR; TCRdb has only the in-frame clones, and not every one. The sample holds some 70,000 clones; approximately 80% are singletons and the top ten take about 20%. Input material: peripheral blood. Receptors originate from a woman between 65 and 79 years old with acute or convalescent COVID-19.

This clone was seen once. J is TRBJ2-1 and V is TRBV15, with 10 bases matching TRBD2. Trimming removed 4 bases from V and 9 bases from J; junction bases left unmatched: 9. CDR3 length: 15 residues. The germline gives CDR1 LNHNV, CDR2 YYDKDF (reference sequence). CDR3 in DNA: TGTGCCACCAGCAAGCGCAGCGGGAGGGCCGCTGAGCAGTTCTTC. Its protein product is CATSKRSGRAAEQFF. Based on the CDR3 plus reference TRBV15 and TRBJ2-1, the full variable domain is DAMVIQNPRYQVTQFGKPVTLSCSQTLNHNVMYWYQQKSSQAPKLLFHYYDKDFNNEADTPDNFQSRRPNTSFCFLDIRSPGLGDTAMYLCATSKRSGRAAEQFFGPGTRLTVL.

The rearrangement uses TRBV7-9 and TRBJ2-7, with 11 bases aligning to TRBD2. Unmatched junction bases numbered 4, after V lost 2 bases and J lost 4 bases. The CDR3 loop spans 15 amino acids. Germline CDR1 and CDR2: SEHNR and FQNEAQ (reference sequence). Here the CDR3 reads CASSLTSGRGYEQYF. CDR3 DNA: TGTGCCAGCAGCTTAACTAGCGGGAGAGGTTACGAGCAGTACTTC.

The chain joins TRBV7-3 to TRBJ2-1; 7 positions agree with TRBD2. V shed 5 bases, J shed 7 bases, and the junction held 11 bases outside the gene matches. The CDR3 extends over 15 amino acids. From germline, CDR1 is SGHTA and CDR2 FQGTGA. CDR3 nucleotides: TGTGCCAGCAGCCCCTCCCCCCGACTAGCAAATGAGCAGTTCTTC. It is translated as CASSPSPRLANEQFF.

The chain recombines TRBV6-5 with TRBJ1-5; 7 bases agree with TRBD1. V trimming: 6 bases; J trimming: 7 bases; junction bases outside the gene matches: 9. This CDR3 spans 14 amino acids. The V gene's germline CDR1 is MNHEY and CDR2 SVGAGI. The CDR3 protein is CASRRSGGWQPQHF. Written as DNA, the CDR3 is TGTGCCAGCAGGAGATCAGGGGGTTGGCAGCCCCAGCATTTT.

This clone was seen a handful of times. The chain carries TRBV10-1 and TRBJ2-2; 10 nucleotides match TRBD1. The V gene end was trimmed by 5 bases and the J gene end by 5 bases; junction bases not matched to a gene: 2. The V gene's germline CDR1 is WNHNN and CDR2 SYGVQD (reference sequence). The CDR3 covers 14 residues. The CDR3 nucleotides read TGCGCCAGCAGTAGGACAGGGGGGACCGGGGAGCTGTTTTTT. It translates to CASSRTGGTGELFF.

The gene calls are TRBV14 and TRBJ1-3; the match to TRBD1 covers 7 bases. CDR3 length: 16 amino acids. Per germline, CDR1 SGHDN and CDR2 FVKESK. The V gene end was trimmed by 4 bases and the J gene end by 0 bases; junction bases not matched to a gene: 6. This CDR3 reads CASSPIGTVSGNTIYF. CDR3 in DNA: TGTGCCAGCAGCCCTATTGGGACAGTCTCTGGAAACACCATATATTTT.

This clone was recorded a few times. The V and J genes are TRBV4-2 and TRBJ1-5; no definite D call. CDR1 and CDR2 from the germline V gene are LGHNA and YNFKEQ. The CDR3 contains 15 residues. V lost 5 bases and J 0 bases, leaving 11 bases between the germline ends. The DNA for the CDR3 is TGTGCCAGCAGCTTAGGCACAGTTAGCAATCAGCCCCAGCATTTT. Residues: CASSLGTVSNQPQHF.

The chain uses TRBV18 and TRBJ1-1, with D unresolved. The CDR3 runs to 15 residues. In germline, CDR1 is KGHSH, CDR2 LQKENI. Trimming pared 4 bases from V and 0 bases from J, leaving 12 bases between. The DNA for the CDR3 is TGTGCCAGCTCACTACAAACCTCGATGAACACTGAAGCTTTCTTT. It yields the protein CASSLQTSMNTEAFF.

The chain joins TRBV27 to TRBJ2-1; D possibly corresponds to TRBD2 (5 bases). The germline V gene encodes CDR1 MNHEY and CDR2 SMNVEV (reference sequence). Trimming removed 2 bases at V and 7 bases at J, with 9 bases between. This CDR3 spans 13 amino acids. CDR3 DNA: TGTGCCAGCAGTTTACCTCGGGGTAATGAGCAGTTCTTC. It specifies CASSLPRGNEQFF.

The CDR3 spells CASSEGGSTDTQYF. The CDR3 region has the DNA TGCGCCAGCAGTGAGGGCGGGAGCACAGATACGCAGTATTTT. This sequence joins TRBV10-1 and TRBJ2-3; D is possibly TRBD2 (5 bases). This CDR3 region has 14 residues. V dropped 2 bases and J dropped 0 bases, with 6 bases sitting between them. Germline V gives CDR1 WNHNN, CDR2 SYGVQD (reference sequence).

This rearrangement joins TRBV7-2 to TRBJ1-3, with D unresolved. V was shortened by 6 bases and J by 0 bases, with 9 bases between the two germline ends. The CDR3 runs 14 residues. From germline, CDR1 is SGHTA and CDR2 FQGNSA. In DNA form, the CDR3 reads TGTGCCAGCAGTCCACAGTACTCTGGAAACACCATATATTTT. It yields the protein CASSPQYSGNTIYF.

The CDR3 coding sequence is TGTGCCAGCAGTGAGCCCACTACGACAGGGCTAAATCAGCCCCAGCATTTT. This gives the protein CASSEPTTTGLNQPQHF. The chain combines TRBV6-1 with TRBJ1-5; 7 positions agree with TRBD1. CDR1 and CDR2 (germline): MNHNS, SASEGT. Germline trimming cut 3 bases from V and 4 bases from J; bases unmatched to any gene: 12. The CDR3 covers 17 residues.

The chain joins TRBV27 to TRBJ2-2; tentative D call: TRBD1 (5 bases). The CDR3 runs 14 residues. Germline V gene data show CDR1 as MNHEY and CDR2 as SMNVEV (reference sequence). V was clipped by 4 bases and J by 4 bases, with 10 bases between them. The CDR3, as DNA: TGTGCCAGCAGTTGGGCAGGGCCCACCGGGGAGCTGTTTTTT. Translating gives CASSWAGPTGELFF.

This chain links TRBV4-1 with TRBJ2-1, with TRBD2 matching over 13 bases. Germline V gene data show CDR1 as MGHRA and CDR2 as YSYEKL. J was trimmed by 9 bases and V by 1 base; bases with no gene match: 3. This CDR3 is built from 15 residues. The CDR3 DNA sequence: TGCGCCAGCAGCCAAGGGGGACTAGCGGGGAGTGAGCAGTTCTTC. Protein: CASSQGGLAGSEQFF.

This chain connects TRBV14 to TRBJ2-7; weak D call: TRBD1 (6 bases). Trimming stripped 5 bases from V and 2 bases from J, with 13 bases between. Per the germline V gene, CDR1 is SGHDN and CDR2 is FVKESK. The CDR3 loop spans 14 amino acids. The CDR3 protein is CASSWGQRTYEQYF. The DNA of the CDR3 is TGTGCCAGCAGCTGGGGACAACGTACCTACGAGCAGTACTTC. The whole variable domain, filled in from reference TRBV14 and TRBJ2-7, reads EAGVTQFPSHSVIEKGQTVTLRCDPISGHDNLYWYRRVMGKEIKFLLHFVKESKQDESGMPNNRFLAERTGGTYSTLKVQPAELEDSGVYFCASSWGQRTYEQYFGPGTRLTVT.

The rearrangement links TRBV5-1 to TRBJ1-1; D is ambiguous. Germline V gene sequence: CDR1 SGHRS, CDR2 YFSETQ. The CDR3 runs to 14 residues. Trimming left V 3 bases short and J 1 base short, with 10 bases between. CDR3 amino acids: CASSSDSSNTEAFF. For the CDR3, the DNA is TGCGCCAGCAGCTCGGACTCATCGAACACTGAAGCTTTCTTT.

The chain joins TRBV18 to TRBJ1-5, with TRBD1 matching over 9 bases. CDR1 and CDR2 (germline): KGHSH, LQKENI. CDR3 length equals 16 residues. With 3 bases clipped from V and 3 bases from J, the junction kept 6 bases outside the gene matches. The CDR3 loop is CASSPTGGRDNQPQHF. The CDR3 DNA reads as TGTGCCAGCTCACCCACAGGGGGCAGGGACAATCAGCCCCAGCATTTT.

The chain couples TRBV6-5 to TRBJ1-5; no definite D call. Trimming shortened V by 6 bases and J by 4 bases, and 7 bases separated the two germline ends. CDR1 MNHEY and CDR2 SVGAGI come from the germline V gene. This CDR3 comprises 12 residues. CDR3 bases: TGTGCCAGCAGCCCCAGAAATCAGCCCCAGCATTTT. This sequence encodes CASSPRNQPQHF.

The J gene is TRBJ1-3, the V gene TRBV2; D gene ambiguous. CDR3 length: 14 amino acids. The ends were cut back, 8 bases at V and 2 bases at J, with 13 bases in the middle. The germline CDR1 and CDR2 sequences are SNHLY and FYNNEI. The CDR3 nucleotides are TGTGCCAGCGGTTGGCGACAAACTGGAAACACCATATATTTT. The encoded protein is CASGWRQTGNTIYF.

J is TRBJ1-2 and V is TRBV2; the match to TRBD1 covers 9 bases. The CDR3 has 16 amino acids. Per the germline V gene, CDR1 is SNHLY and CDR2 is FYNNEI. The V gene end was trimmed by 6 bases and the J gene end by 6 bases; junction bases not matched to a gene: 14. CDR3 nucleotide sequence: TGTGCCAGCAGCGCTAGCGCGGGACAGGGAATCGATGGCTACACCTTC. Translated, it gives CASSASAGQGIDGYTF. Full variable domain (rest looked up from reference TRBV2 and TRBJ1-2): EPEVTQTPSHQVTQMGQEVILRCVPISNHLYFYWYRQILGQKVEFLVSFYNNEISEKSEIFDDQFSVERPDGSNFTLKIRSTKLEDSAMYFCASSASAGQGIDGYTFGSGTRLTVV.

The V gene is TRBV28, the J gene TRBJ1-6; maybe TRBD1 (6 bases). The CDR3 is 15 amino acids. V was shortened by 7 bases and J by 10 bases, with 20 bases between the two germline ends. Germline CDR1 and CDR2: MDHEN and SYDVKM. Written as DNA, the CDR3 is TGTGCCAGCACCCAAATGCCAGGGGCCGGCTCACCCCTCCACTTT. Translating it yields CASTQMPGAGSPLHF.

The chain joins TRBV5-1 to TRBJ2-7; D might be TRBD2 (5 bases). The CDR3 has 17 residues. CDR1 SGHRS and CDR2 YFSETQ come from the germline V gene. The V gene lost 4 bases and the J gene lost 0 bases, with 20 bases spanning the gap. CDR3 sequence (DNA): TGCGCCAGCAGCCCCTTTGTCCTAGCCGAATCCTCCTACGAGCAGTACTTC. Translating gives CASSPFVLAESSYEQYF. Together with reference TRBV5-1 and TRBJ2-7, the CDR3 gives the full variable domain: KAGVTQTPRYLIKTRGQQVTLSCSPISGHRSVSWYQQTPGQGLQFLFEYFSETQRNKGNFPGRFSGRQFSNSRSEMNVSTLELGDSALYLCASSPFVLAESSYEQYFGPGTRLTVT.

Written as DNA, the CDR3 is TGTGCCAGCAGTTTCCCCGGGACTAGCGGGTACGAGCAGTACTTC. Protein sequence: CASSFPGTSGYEQYF. The V and J genes are TRBV28 and TRBJ2-7, with TRBD2 matching 12 bases. Looked up from germline, CDR1 is MDHEN and CDR2 is SYDVKM. The junction had 4 bases not matched to a gene; V was cut back by 3 bases and J by 4 bases. This CDR3 has 15 residues. Together with reference TRBV28 and TRBJ2-7, the CDR3 gives the full variable domain: DVKVTQSSRYLVKRTGEKVFLECVQDMDHENMFWYRQDPGLGLRLIYFSYDVKMKEKGDIPEGYSVSREKKERFSLILESASTNQTSMYLCASSFPGTSGYEQYFGPGTRLTVT.

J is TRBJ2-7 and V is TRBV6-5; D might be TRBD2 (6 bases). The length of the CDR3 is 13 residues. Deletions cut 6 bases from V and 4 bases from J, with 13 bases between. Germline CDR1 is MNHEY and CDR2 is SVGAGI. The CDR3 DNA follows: TGTGCCAGCAGCCGCGGGGTAACTTACGAGCAGTACTTC. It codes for CASSRGVTYEQYF.

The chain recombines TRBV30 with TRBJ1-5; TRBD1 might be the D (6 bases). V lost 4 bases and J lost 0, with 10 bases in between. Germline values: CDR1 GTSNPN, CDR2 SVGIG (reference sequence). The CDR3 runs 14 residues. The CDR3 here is CAWTGQNSNQPQHF. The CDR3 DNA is TGTGCCTGGACCGGACAGAATAGCAATCAGCCCCAGCATTTT.

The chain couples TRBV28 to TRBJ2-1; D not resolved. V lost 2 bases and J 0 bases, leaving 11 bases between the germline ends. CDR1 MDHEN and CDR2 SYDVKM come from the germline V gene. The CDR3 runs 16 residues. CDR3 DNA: TGTGCCAGCAGTTTAGGCAGGTTGAGCTCCTACAATGAGCAGTTCTTC. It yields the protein CASSLGRLSSYNEQFF. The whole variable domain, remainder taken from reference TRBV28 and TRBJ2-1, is DVKVTQSSRYLVKRTGEKVFLECVQDMDHENMFWYRQDPGLGLRLIYFSYDVKMKEKGDIPEGYSVSREKKERFSLILESASTNQTSMYLCASSLGRLSSYNEQFFGPGTRLTVL.

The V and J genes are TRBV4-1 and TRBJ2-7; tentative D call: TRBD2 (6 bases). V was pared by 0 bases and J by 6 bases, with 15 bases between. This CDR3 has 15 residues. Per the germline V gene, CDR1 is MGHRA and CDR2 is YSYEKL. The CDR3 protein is CASSQEEGLLSEQYF. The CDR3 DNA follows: TGCGCCAGCAGCCAAGAGGAGGGGCTTCTGAGCGAGCAGTACTTC.